One T cell receptor (beta chain) is described in this entry. As processed by the authors: Using reference gene primer amplification, nucleated cell counts were estimated. Some clones are missing from TCRdb's copy, which holds only in-frame ones; the method was immunoSEQ multiplex PCR. V, J and clone size were drawn from that table, and D and trimming were deduced from the DNA. The repertoire holds roughly 120,000 clones, with 90% as singletons. The germline V gene has CDR1 SGHTA and CDR2 FQGNSA. The V end lost 5 bases, the J end lost 9 bases, and 14 bases lay between the germline ends. The CDR3 is 13 residues long. These data are taken from a study of blood T cell repertoires in COVID-19. About the study: Samples came from the United States, Italy and Spain, spanning acute and convalescent COVID-19. PBMCs, B-cell-depleted T cells, or T cells provided the cDNA or gDNA that made up the material.

Seattle's enrolled individuals joined amid active infection and were then monitored longitudinally. The clonotype originates from a man between 60 and 75 years old with COVID-19, enrolled during active disease. The genes are TRBV7-2 and TRBJ2-1; possible D gene TRBD1, 5 bases. Sequencing used peripheral blood. The CDR3 bases are TGTGCCAGCAGCGCCAACCCTAGGGGTGAGCAGTTCTTC. This sequence encodes CASSANPRGEQFF.